One and the same sample provided the 13 T cell receptor beta chains below, sequenced in a study of human T cells and chemical hapten exposure. Time point reported: pre-sensitization, week 0. As for treatment: therapeutic diphenylcyclopropenone sensitization with weekly scalp DPC. Via MiXCR, TCRdb re-called the RACE reads, giving one row per CDR3 protein. The sample shows 280,000 or so distinct CDR3 sequences, around 7% of them seen only once. The sample in question was whole blood, obtained in connection with sensitization to the hapten diphenylcyclopropenone (DPC). The receptors originated from a man between 18 and 29 years old with alopecia areata. Some clones in this sample may be carry-over from other donors' samples.

This rearrangement joins TRBV7-9 to TRBJ1-6; 7 bases align to TRBD1. V shed 1 base, J shed 8 bases, and the junction held 8 bases outside the gene matches. The CDR3 spans 16 residues. Germline CDR1 reads SEHNR; CDR2 reads FQNEAQ (reference sequence). The CDR3: CASSLVSPRGDSPLHF. CDR3 coding DNA: TGTGCCAGCAGCTTAGTTTCCCCCAGGGGGGATTCACCCCTCCACTTT.

The chain links TRBV2 to TRBJ2-2; D may be TRBD2 (6 bases). This CDR3 comprises 15 residues. Trimming cost V 1 base and J 5 bases, with 11 bases left between them. CDR1 SNHLY and CDR2 FYNNEI come from the germline V gene. The CDR3 here is CASSEGAGRTGELFF. CDR3 nucleotides: TGTGCCAGCAGTGAAGGGGCAGGGAGGACCGGGGAGCTGTTTTTT.

This sequence joins TRBV2 and TRBJ1-4; a possible D gene is TRBD1 (5 bases). V lost 6 bases and J lost 0, with 14 bases in between. Germline V gene lookup returns CDR1 SNHLY and CDR2 FYNNEI. The CDR3 totals 16 residues. CDR3 loop: CASRESGTATNEKLFF. CDR3 DNA sequence: TGTGCCAGCAGGGAGTCCGGGACGGCAACTAATGAAAAACTGTTTTTT.

A few counts support this clonotype. The chain carries TRBV7-2 and TRBJ1-6, with no clear D. Germline V gives CDR1 SGHTA, CDR2 FQGNSA. Between the trimmed V and J ends, which lost 5 bases and 6 bases, there was a span of 11 bases. The CDR3 spans 14 residues. The CDR3 sequence: CASSPRRVNSPLHF. The CDR3 nucleotides are TGTGCCAGCAGCCCCAGACGGGTTAATTCACCCCTCCACTTT.

The table lists this clonotype with a few counts. The genes are TRBV20-1 and TRBJ1-2; TRBD1 matches at 8 bases. J gave up 5 bases and V 3 bases, and 8 bases lay outside the gene matches. CDR1 and CDR2 from the germline V gene are DFQATT and SNEGSKA (reference sequence). The CDR3 totals 14 residues. The CDR3 DNA follows: TGCAGTGCTAGTGTGACAGGGGAACTATATGGCTACACCTTC. This sequence encodes CSASVTGELYGYTF.

The chain couples TRBV10-3 to TRBJ1-1; tentatively, D is TRBD1 (5 bases). The germline CDR1 and CDR2 sequences are ENHRY and SYGVKD. This CDR3 spans 14 amino acids. The V end was cut by 0 bases, the J end by 5 bases, with 10 bases between. The CDR3 region is CAISESTGRTEAFF. CDR3 in DNA: TGTGCCATCAGTGAGTCGACGGGACGGACTGAAGCTTTCTTT.

This clonotype was counted ten times or more. The CDR3 loop is CSAAPGTGFNEQFF. CDR3 DNA sequence: TGCAGCGCCGCCCCCGGGACAGGGTTTAATGAGCAGTTCTTC. V and J are TRBV29-1 and TRBJ2-1; 9 bases are shared with TRBD1. The CDR3 is made up of 14 amino acids. Unmatched junction bases numbered 11, after V lost 7 bases and J lost 7 bases. Germline V CDR1 and CDR2: SQVTM, ANQGSEA.

In this sample, this clonotype turned up many times. As DNA, the CDR3 is TGTGCCAGCAGCCCCCGAGGAGGGTCAGAGACCCAGTACTTC. It translates to CASSPRGGSETQYF. This chain links TRBV7-2 with TRBJ2-5; D might be TRBD2 (6 bases). Trimming removed 5 bases at V and 4 bases at J, with 14 bases between. Germline V gives CDR1 SGHTA, CDR2 FQGNSA. This CDR3 has 14 residues.

The chain uses TRBV16 and TRBJ1-1; D may be TRBD1 (5 bases). The CDR3 has 14 residues. Germline CDR1 reads KGHSY; CDR2 reads FQNENV. Trimming cost V 4 bases and J 6 bases, with 15 bases left between them. The CDR3 DNA sequence: TGTGCCAGCAGCCCATTTTCGGGGGGGTCTGAAGCTTTCTTT. It encodes CASSPFSGGSEAFF.

This chain uses TRBV10-1 with TRBJ2-2; tentative D call: TRBD1 (5 bases). The CDR3 covers 14 residues. V was cut by 4 bases and J by 0 bases, with 6 bases left in between. Germline-derived CDR1 and CDR2 are WNHNN and SYGVQD (reference sequence). For the CDR3, the DNA is TGCGCCAGCAGTGGACAGTCGAACACCGGGGAGCTGTTTTTT. The encoded protein is CASSGQSNTGELFF.

The chain carries TRBV29-1 and TRBJ2-2; maybe TRBD1 (6 bases). The germline V gene has CDR1 SQVTM and CDR2 ANQGSEA. This CDR3 has 14 residues. The V end was cut by 4 bases, the J end by 3 bases, with 12 bases between. The CDR3, as DNA: TGCAGCGTTGCAGAGGGGGTGGACACCGGGGAGCTGTTTTTT. Its translation: CSVAEGVDTGELFF.

This clonotype was counted only a few times. The chain links TRBV7-2 to TRBJ2-3, with 11 bases fitting TRBD2. J lost 5 bases, V lost 0 bases, and 7 bases had no gene match. The germline CDR1 and CDR2 sequences are SGHTA and FQGNSA. This CDR3 spans 17 amino acids. The CDR3 DNA follows: TGTGCCAGCAGCTTAGCGGGGTTAGCGGGGGGGCAAGATACGCAGTATTTT. It is translated as CASSLAGLAGGQDTQYF.

The table lists this clonotype with a few counts. The DNA for the CDR3 is TGTGCCAGCACCTCTGTGGAGACCCAGTACTTC. Its translation is CASTSVETQYF. The chain uses TRBV12-3 or TRBV12-4 and TRBJ2-5, with D unresolved. Trimming left V 7 bases short and J 5 bases short, with 8 bases between. This CDR3 comprises 11 residues.